The text below deals with one TCR beta chain. The CDR3 runs 15 residues. Germline values: CDR1 WSHSY, CDR2 SAAADI. Trimming took off 8 bases at V and 0 bases at J, with 14 bases between the two ends. Generated by immunoSEQ multiplex PCR, the TCRdb table keeps only in-frame clones and is missing some. The repertoire holds tens of thousands of clones, with just over 90% as singletons. This entry belongs to a study of T cell changes during pregnancy in multiple sclerosis. This chain joins TRBV10-2 and TRBJ1-3, with D uncertain. The TCR comes from a female donor with multiple sclerosis, enrolled in a pregnancy study. The material sequenced was peripheral blood, taken in the second trimester of pregnancy. The CDR3 region is CASSRRGFSGNTIYF. The DNA of the CDR3 is TGCGCCAGCTCCCGGCGGGGTTTCTCTGGAAACACCATATATTTT.